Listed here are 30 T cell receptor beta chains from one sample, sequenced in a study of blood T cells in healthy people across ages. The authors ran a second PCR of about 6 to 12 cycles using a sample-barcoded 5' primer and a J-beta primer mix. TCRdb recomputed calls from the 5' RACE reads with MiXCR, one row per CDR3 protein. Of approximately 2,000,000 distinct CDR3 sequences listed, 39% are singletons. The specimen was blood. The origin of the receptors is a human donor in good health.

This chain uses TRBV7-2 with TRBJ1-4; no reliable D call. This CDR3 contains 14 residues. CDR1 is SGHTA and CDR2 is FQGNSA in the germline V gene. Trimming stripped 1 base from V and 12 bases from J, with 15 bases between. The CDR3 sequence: CASSLEASRPELFF. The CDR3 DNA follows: TGTGCCAGCAGCTTAGAGGCCTCCCGGCCGGAACTGTTTTTT.

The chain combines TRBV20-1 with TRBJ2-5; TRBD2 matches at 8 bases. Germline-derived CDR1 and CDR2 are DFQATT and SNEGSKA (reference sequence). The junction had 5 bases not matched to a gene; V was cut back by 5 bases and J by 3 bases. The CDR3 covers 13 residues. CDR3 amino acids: CSAWIGGEETQYF. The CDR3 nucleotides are TGCAGTGCTTGGATCGGGGGGGAAGAGACCCAGTACTTC.

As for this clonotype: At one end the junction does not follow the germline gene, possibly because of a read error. In DNA form, the CDR3 reads TGCAGTGCTGGAGATCGTGTTGGCGATCCCGAGACCCAGTACTTC. The encoded protein is CSAGDRVGDPETQYF. The V gene is TRBV20-1, the J gene TRBJ2-5, with no clear D. The germline CDR1 and CDR2 sequences are DFQATT and SNEGSKA (reference sequence). The CDR3 runs to 15 residues.

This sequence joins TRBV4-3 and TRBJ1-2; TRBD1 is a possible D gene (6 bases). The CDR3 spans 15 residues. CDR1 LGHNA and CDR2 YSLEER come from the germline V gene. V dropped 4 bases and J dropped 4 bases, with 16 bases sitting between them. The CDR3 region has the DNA TGCGCCAGCAGCCCGATAGTACAGGGCGGCTATGGCTACACCTTC. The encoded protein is CASSPIVQGGYGYTF.

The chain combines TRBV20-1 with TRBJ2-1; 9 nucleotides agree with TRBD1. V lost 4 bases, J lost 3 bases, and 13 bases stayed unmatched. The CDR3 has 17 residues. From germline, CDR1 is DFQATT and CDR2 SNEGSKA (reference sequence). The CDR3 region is CSATVPGQGMVYNEQFF. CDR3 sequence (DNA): TGCAGTGCTACCGTCCCGGGACAGGGAATGGTCTACAATGAGCAGTTCTTC.

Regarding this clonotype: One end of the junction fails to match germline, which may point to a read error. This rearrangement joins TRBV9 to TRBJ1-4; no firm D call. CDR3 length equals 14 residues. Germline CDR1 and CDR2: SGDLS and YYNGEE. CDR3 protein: CASSARLPNERLFF. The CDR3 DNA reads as TGTGCCAGCAGCGCGAGGCTACCCAATGAAAGACTGTTTTTT.

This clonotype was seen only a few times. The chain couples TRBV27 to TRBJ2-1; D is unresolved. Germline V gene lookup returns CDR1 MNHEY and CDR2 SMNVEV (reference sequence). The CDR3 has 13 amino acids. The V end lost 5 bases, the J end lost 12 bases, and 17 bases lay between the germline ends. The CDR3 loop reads CASSKPPLLGQFF. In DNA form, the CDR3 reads TGTGCCAGCAGTAAACCCCCGCTCTTGGGGCAGTTCTTC.

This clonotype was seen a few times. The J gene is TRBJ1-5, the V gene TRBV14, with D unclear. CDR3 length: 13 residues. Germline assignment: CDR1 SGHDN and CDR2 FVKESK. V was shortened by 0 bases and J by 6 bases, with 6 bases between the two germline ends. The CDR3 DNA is TGTGCCAGCAGCCAAGAGAGTTTTCAGCCCCAGCATTTT. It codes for CASSQESFQPQHF.

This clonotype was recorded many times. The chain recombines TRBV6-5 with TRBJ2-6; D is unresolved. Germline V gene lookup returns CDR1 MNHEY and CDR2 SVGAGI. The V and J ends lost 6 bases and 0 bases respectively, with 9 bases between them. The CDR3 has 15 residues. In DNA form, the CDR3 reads TGTGCCAGCAGACCAGAGAGCTCTGGGGCCAACGTCCTGACTTTC. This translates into CASRPESSGANVLTF.

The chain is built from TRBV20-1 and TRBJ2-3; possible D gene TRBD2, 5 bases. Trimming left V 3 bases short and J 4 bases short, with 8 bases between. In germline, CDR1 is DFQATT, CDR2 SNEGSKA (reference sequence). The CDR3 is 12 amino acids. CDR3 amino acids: CSARRVADTQYF. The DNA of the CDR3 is TGCAGTGCTAGGAGGGTGGCAGATACGCAGTATTTT.

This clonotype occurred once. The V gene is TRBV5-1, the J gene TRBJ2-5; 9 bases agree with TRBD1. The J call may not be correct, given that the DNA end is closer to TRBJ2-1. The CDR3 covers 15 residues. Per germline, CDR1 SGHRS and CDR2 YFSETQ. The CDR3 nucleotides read TGCGCCAGCAGCCCATACGGACAGGGGCAAGAGACCCAGTTCTTC. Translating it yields CASSPYGQGQETQFF.

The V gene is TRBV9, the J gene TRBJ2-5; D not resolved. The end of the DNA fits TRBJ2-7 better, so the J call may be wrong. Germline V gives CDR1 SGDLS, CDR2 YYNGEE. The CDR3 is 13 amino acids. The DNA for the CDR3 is TGTGCCAGCAGCTTGGATCAGTTCTACGAGCAGTACTTC. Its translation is CASSLDQFYEQYF.

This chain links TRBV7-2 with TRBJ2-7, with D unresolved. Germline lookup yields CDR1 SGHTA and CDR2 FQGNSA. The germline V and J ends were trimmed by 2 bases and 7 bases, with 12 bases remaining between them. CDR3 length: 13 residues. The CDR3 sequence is CASSLRNSPEQYF. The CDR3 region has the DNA TGTGCCAGCAGCTTACGGAACTCACCGGAGCAGTACTTC.

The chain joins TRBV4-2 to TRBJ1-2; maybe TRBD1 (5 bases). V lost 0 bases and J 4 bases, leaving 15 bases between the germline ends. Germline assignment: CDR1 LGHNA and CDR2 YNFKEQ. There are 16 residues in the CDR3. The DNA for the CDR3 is TGTGCCAGCAGCCAAGATCTCAGGGCCAGGGCCTATGGCTACACCTTC. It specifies CASSQDLRARAYGYTF.

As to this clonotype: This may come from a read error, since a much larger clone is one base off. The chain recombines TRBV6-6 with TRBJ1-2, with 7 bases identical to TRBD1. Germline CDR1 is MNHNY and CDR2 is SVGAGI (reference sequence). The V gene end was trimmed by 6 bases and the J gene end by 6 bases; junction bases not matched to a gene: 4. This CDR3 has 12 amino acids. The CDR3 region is CASSWDSDGYTF. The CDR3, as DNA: TGTGCCAGCAGCTGGGACAGCGATGGCTACACCTTC.

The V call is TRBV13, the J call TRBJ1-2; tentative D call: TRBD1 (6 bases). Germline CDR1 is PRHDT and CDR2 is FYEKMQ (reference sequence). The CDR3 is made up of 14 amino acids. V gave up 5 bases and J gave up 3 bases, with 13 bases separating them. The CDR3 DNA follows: TGTGCCAGCAGCACATTACAGGGAGACTATGGCTACACCTTC. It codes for CASSTLQGDYGYTF.

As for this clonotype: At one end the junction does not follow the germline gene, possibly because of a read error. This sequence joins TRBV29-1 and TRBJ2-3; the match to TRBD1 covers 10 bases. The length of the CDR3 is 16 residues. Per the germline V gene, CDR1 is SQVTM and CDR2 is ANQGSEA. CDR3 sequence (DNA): TGCAGCGTTGAAGACCCGGGACAGGGGAGCACGGATACGCAGTATTTT. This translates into CSVEDPGQGSTDTQYF.

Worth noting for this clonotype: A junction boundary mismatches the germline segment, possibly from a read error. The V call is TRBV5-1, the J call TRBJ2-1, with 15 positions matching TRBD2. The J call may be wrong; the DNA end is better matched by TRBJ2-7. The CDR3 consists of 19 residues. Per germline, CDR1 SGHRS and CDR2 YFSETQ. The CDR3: CANSSRGLAGGGSYNEQYF. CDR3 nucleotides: TGCGCCAACAGCTCGAGGGGACTAGCGGGGGGCGGCTCCTACAATGAGCAGTACTTC.

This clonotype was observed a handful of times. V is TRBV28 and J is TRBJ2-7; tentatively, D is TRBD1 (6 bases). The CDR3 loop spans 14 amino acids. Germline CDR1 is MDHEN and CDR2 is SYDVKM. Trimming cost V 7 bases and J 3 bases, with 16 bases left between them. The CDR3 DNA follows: TGTGCCAGCACCAAAACAGGGTTCGGCTACGAGCAGTACTTC. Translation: CASTKTGFGYEQYF. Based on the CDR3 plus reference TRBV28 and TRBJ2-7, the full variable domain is DVKVTQSSRYLVKRTGEKVFLECVQDMDHENMFWYRQDPGLGLRLIYFSYDVKMKEKGDIPEGYSVSREKKERFSLILESASTNQTSMYLCASTKTGFGYEQYFGPGTRLTVT.

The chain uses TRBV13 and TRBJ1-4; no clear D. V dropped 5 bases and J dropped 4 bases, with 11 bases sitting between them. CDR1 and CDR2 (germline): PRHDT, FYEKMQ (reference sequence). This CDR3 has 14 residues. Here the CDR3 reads CASSPKPYNEKLFF. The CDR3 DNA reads TGTGCCAGCAGCCCCAAGCCCTATAATGAAAAACTGTTTTTT.

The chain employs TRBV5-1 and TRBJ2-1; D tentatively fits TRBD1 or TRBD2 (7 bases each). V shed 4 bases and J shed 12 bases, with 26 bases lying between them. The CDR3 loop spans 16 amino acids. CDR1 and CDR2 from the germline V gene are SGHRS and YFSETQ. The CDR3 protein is CASSPMGGTEGDGQFF. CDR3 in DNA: TGCGCCAGCAGCCCTATGGGGGGGACAGAGGGAGATGGGCAGTTCTTC.

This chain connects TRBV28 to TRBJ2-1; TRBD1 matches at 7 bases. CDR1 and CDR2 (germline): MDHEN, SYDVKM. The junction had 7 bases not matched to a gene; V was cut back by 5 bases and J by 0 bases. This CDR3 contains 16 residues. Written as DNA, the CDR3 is TGTGCCAGCAGTGTGACCGGGACAGCCTCCTACAATGAGCAGTTCTTC. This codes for CASSVTGTASYNEQFF. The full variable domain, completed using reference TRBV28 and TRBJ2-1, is DVKVTQSSRYLVKRTGEKVFLECVQDMDHENMFWYRQDPGLGLRLIYFSYDVKMKEKGDIPEGYSVSREKKERFSLILESASTNQTSMYLCASSVTGTASYNEQFFGPGTRLTVL.

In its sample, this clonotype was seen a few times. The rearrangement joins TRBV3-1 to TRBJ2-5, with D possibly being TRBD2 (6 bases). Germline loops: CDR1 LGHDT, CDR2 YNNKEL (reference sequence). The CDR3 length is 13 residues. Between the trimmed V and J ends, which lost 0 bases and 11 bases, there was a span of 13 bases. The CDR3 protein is CASSQDRLASQYF. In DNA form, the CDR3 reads TGTGCCAGCAGCCAAGATAGGCTAGCGTCGCAGTACTTC.

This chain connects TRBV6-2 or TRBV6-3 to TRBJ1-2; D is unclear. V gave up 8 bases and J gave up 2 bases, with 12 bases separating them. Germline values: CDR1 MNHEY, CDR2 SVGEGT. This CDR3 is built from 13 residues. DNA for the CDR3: TGTGCCAGCGCAACGGGTCTAAACTATGGCTACACCTTC. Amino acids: CASATGLNYGYTF.

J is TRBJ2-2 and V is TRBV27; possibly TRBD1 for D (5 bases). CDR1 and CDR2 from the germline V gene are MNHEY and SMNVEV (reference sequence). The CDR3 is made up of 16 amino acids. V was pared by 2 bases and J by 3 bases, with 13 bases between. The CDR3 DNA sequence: TGTGCCAGCAGTTTAAGGTGGGGCTCGTACACCGGGGAGCTGTTTTTT. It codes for CASSLRWGSYTGELFF.

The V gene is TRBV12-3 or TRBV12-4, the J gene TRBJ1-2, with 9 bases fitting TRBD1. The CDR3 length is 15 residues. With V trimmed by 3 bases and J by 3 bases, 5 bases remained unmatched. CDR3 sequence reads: CASSFRTGEDYGYTF. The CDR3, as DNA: TGTGCCAGCAGTTTTAGGACAGGGGAAGACTATGGCTACACCTTC.

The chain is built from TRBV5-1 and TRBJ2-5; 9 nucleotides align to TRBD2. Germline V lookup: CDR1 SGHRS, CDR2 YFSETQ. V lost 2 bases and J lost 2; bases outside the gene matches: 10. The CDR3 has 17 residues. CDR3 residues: CASSFGPLAGDQETQYF. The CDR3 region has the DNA TGCGCCAGCAGCTTTGGCCCACTAGCGGGCGATCAAGAGACCCAGTACTTC. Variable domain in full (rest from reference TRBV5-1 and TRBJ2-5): KAGVTQTPRYLIKTRGQQVTLSCSPISGHRSVSWYQQTPGQGLQFLFEYFSETQRNKGNFPGRFSGRQFSNSRSEMNVSTLELGDSALYLCASSFGPLAGDQETQYFGPGTRLLVL.

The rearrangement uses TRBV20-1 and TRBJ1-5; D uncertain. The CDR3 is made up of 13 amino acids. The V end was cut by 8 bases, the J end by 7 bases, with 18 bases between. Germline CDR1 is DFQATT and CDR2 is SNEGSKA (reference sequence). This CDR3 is CSTATEPGQPQHF. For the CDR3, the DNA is TGCAGTACCGCCACCGAACCGGGGCAGCCCCAGCATTTT.

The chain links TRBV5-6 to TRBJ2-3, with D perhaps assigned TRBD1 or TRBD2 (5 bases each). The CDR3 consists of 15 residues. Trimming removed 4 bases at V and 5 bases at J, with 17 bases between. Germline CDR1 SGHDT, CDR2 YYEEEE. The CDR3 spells CASSRDGLLGDTQYF. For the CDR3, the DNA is TGTGCCAGCAGCCGGGACGGCCTCTTGGGAGATACGCAGTATTTT.

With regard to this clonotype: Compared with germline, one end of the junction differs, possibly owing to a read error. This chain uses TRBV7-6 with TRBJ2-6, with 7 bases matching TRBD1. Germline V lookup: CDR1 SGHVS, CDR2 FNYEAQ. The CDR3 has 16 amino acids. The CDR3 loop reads CASSLTGPPGANVRTF. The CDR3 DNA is TGTGCCAGCAGCTTGACAGGGCCCCCTGGGGCCAACGTCCGGACTTTC.